This T cell receptor (beta chain) was sequenced in a study of blood T cell repertoires in COVID-19 (dated by TCRdb to about 2020). Looking at the study overall: Collaborator samples came from the United States, Italy and Spain and covered acute and convalescent phases of COVID-19. Where available, HLA class I and class II types were taken from metadata supplied by the sample provider and were not determined by assay-based typing. Samples were obtained from the ongoing ImmuneRACE study (first 160 participants) and from over 1,000 subjects provided by 6 global collaborators. The sample metadata nearly always contained a de-identified subject ID, COVID-19 status, age in years and sex. The material from the prospective study consisted of cDNA or gDNA derived from T cells, B-cell-depleted T cells, or PBMCs. A freely available public database, intended as a resource for researchers studying the immune response to SARS-CoV-2, is where the repertoires were released. Subjects who had been exposed to COVID-19, were actively infected with it, or had recovered from it provided the deeply sampled blood TCRbeta repertoires that made up the dataset.

With regard to this clone: Its antigen is not yet known. Per-base qualities were not stored, and no clone one base away is much larger.

Whole blood was collected in K2EDTA tubes by collaborating institutions according to the institutions' own protocols. Collaborator samples were shipped for TCRbeta analysis as frozen whole blood, isolated PBMCs, or DNA extracted from either sample type. CDR1 and CDR2 were assigned from the germline V gene as MDHEN and SYDVKM. V and J lose 2 bases and 3 bases, and a span of 16 bases separates them. Inclusive of the bounding cysteine and phenylalanine, the CDR3 is 17 residues long. Just CDR3 DNA is preserved here, 51 bases in frame from base 1. What the work shows at the level of the full study, not this receptor alone: The quantity of clinical and demographic metadata differed by source and by participant and was supplied without curation.

The immunoSEQ Assay, a bias-controlled multiplex PCR, was used to amplify TCRbeta CDR3 regions from genomic DNA. The published analysis was carried out like this. Nucleated cell counts per sample were estimated from amplification of reference gene primers within the assay. To quantify the absolute abundance of each unique TCRbeta CDR3 rearrangement, sequence reads were collapsed and filtered. For each sample, productive Simpson clonality was calculated as the square root of Simpson's diversity index across productive rearrangements. The immuneACCESS repertoire file appears here via TCRdb, limited to in-frame rearrangements. These files lack a portion of the clones; in checked studies, under half of the deficit traces to unresolved V genes, and the cause of the others is not known. V and J calls and clone size are given by that table; D and trimming were obtained from the DNA. Here the sample has roughly 330,000 clones; 83% occur a single time. Approximately 1.2% of the sample comes from the top ten.

Material for sequencing was peripheral blood. This receptor was identified in a woman aged 50 to 65 with acute or convalescent COVID-19. The rearrangement joined TRBV28 to TRBJ1-4; TRBD1 might be the D gene, on 6 matching bases. The CDR3 reads CASSLLPRGGPNEKLFF. The bases read TGTGCCAGCAGTTTACTCCCGAGGGGGGGACCTAATGAAAAACTGTTTTTT.